These 26 T cell receptor beta chains were sequenced from one sample in a study of T cells after yellow fever vaccination. Each CDR3 protein gets one entry after TCRdb re-called the 5' RACE reads with MiXCR. This table has roughly 520,000 distinct CDR3 sequences, about a fifth appearing once. The sample was PBMCs, taken approximately 22 days after the first yellow fever vaccination. All receptors come from a man in his late teens or twenties who received the YFV17D yellow fever vaccine.

The chain uses TRBV3-1 and TRBJ1-5; D unresolved. This CDR3 is 14 amino acids long. Trimming shortened V by 1 base and J by 7 bases, and 11 bases separated the two germline ends. From germline, CDR1 is LGHDT and CDR2 YNNKEL (reference sequence). The DNA for the CDR3 is TGTGCCAGCAGCCAAGGGGTCTCAGGCCAGCCCCAGCATTTT. Translated: CASSQGVSGQPQHF.

The V and J genes are TRBV7-9 and TRBJ2-3; D remains ambiguous. V was pared by 0 bases and J by 0 bases, with 13 bases between. This CDR3 is 17 amino acids long. Germline CDR1 reads SEHNR; CDR2 reads FQNEAQ (reference sequence). The CDR3 bases are TGTGCCAGCAGCTTAGCCCCTGCTCGTGCTAGCACAGATACGCAGTATTTT. Its protein is CASSLAPARASTDTQYF. Variable domain in full (rest from reference TRBV7-9 and TRBJ2-3): DTGVSQNPRHKITKRGQNVTFRCDPISEHNRLYWYRQTLGQGPEFLTYFQNEAQLEKSRLLSDRFSAERPKGSFSTLEIQRTEQGDSAMYLCASSLAPARASTDTQYFGPGTRLTVL.

There are a few counts of this clonotype. The rearrangement links TRBV4-1 to TRBJ1-2; 9 bases agree with TRBD1. In germline, CDR1 is MGHRA, CDR2 YSYEKL. J lost 4 bases, V lost 4 bases, and 10 bases had no gene match. The CDR3 runs 16 residues. In DNA, the CDR3 is TGCGCCAGCAGCCTCCGCGGCCGGGGACAGGGCTATGGCTACACCTTC. It codes for CASSLRGRGQGYGYTF.

This clonotype was seen more than once but under ten times. This chain uses TRBV4-2 with TRBJ1-3; no reliable D call. The CDR3 is 15 residues long. Germline values: CDR1 LGHNA, CDR2 YNFKEQ. With 0 bases removed from V and 4 bases from J, the gap between germline ends came to 10 bases. In nucleotides, the CDR3 is TGTGCCAGCAGCCAAGATCGAAGAGGCGGAAACACCATATATTTT. This translates into CASSQDRRGGNTIYF.

The chain couples TRBV18 to TRBJ2-7; 9 positions match TRBD1. The CDR3 consists of 12 residues. V was pared by 4 bases and J by 6 bases, with 1 base of the junction left unmatched. From germline, CDR1 is KGHSH and CDR2 LQKENI. The CDR3 DNA reads as TGTGCCAGCTCACAGACAGGGGGCGAGCAGTACGTC. Translated: CASSQTGGEQYV.

The chain is built from TRBV7-9 and TRBJ1-2; the D gene is possibly TRBD1 (5 bases). From germline, CDR1 is SEHNR and CDR2 FQNEAQ (reference sequence). The CDR3 sequence is 13 residues long. V lost 1 base, J lost 7 bases, and 10 bases lay in between. This CDR3 is CASSLGQGPGYTF. The CDR3 coding sequence is TGTGCCAGCAGCTTAGGGCAGGGCCCTGGCTACACCTTC.

The rearrangement uses TRBV7-2 and TRBJ2-1, with 7 bases matching TRBD2. The CDR3 has 13 residues. Germline V CDR1 and CDR2: SGHTA, FQGNSA. J was trimmed by 4 bases and V by 5 bases; bases with no gene match: 2. The CDR3, as DNA: TGTGCCAGCAGCGGGGGGGGGTACAATGAGCAGTTCTTC. This encodes CASSGGGYNEQFF.

This clonotype was detected a few times. This chain links TRBV5-5 with TRBJ2-5; D remains unclear. Deletions cut 1 base from V and 2 bases from J, with 12 bases between. Germline V gene lookup returns CDR1 SGHKS and CDR2 YYEKEE (reference sequence). The CDR3 is 15 amino acids. The CDR3 DNA sequence: TGTGCCAGCAGCTTGTTTCCACAGCTACAAGAGACCCAGTACTTC. Protein sequence: CASSLFPQLQETQYF.

This chain joins TRBV4-2 and TRBJ1-1; no clear D. Trimming shortened V by 0 bases and J by 5 bases, and 10 bases separated the two germline ends. From germline, CDR1 is LGHNA and CDR2 YNFKEQ. The CDR3 length is 14 residues. The CDR3 loop is CASSQDGVVTEAFF. CDR3 DNA sequence: TGTGCCAGCAGCCAAGACGGAGTGGTTACTGAAGCTTTCTTT.

The DNA of the CDR3 is TGTGCCATCAGTGAAAGTGACAGGGGGCCCCACGAGCAGTACTTC. Residues: CAISESDRGPHEQYF. This sequence joins TRBV10-3 and TRBJ2-7; 10 bases map to TRBD1. This CDR3 region has 15 residues. With V trimmed by 3 bases and J by 5 bases, 7 bases remained unmatched. Germline CDR1 is ENHRY and CDR2 is SYGVKD.

The chain has TRBV12-3 or TRBV12-4 and TRBJ2-1, with D hard to call. There are 14 residues in the CDR3. V was cut by 6 bases and J by 8 bases, with 17 bases left in between. The CDR3 coding sequence is TGTGCCAGCAGGTCCGGGCCCCAGTGGGATGAGCAGTTCTTC. Translating gives CASRSGPQWDEQFF.

V gene TRBV3-1 combines with J gene TRBJ2-5; 10 bases agree with TRBD2. V was clipped by 4 bases and J by 5 bases; unmatched bases: 7. The CDR3 length is 15 residues. Germline CDR1 and CDR2: LGHDT and YNNKEL (reference sequence). This CDR3 reads CASSPLLAGAETQYF. CDR3 nucleotide sequence: TGTGCCAGCAGCCCCCTCCTAGCGGGGGCCGAGACCCAGTACTTC.

In this sample, this clonotype turned up a few times. The V call is TRBV7-8, the J call TRBJ2-3; TRBD1 matches at 7 bases. The germline V gene has CDR1 SGHVS and CDR2 FQNEAQ. V dropped 5 bases and J dropped 2; count of bases not matched to a gene: 10. The CDR3 covers 16 residues. CDR3 nucleotide sequence: TGTGCCAGCAGCCCCGACAGGGCGCTAACCACAGATACGCAGTATTTT. Translated, it gives CASSPDRALTTDTQYF.

The chain is built from TRBV9 and TRBJ2-3; weak D call: TRBD2 (5 bases). The CDR3 consists of 14 residues. With 4 bases removed from V and 2 bases from J, the gap between germline ends came to 11 bases. The V gene's germline CDR1 is SGDLS and CDR2 YYNGEE. The CDR3 region has the DNA TGTGCCAGCAGCTTCGCGGGTCTCACAGATACGCAGTATTTT. Residues: CASSFAGLTDTQYF.

This clonotype was counted between two and nine times. This chain joins TRBV4-1 and TRBJ2-1; 13 bases map to TRBD2. The CDR3 runs 16 residues. Germline CDR1 reads MGHRA; CDR2 reads YSYEKL. After removal of 0 bases from V and 7 bases from J, the junction contained 3 bases not matched to a gene. CDR3 loop: CASSQDPGLAGNEQFF. The CDR3 DNA reads TGCGCCAGCAGCCAAGATCCGGGACTAGCGGGGAATGAGCAGTTCTTC.

This clonotype appeared a few times. This chain joins TRBV7-2 and TRBJ1-2; D might be TRBD1 (5 bases). This CDR3 is 14 amino acids long. Looked up from germline, CDR1 is SGHTA and CDR2 is FQGNSA. V lost 1 base, J lost 7 bases, and 13 bases lay in between. As DNA, the CDR3 is TGTGCCAGCAGCTTAGAAGGGGTGCGAGGTGGCTACACCTTC. Amino acids: CASSLEGVRGGYTF. Full variable domain (outside the CDR3, taken from reference TRBV7-2 and TRBJ1-2): GAGVSQSPSNKVTEKGKDVELRCDPISGHTALYWYRQSLGQGLEFLIYFQGNSAPDKSGLPSDRFSAERTGGSVSTLTIQRTQQEDSAVYLCASSLEGVRGGYTFGSGTRLTVV.

This clonotype was seen at least ten times. This sequence joins TRBV7-8 and TRBJ2-6, with 9 bases identical to TRBD2. V lost 7 bases, J lost 0 bases, and 7 bases stayed unmatched. CDR1 is SGHVS, CDR2 FQNEAQ, per germline. This CDR3 contains 17 residues. CDR3 nucleotide sequence: TGTGCCAGCAATAGACTAGCGGCTAACTCTGGGGCCAACGTCCTGACTTTC. Encoded protein: CASNRLAANSGANVLTF.

The rearrangement joins TRBV5-4 to TRBJ2-7, with 14 bases matching TRBD2. J gave up 3 bases and V 4 bases, and 6 bases lay outside the gene matches. The CDR3 runs 16 residues. CDR1 is SGHNT, CDR2 YYREEE, per germline (reference sequence). Here the CDR3 reads CASSPGLAGAYYEQYF. The CDR3 region has the DNA TGTGCCAGCAGCCCGGGACTAGCGGGGGCCTACTACGAGCAGTACTTC.

The sample holds a few counts of this clonotype. The gene calls are TRBV28 and TRBJ1-5, with TRBD1 as a possible D gene (6 bases). CDR3 size: 15 residues. Trimming took 5 bases from V and 3 from J, leaving 14 bases between them. Germline lookup yields CDR1 MDHEN and CDR2 SYDVKM. CDR3: CASSLGGQLNQPQHF. CDR3 bases: TGTGCCAGCAGTCTGGGTGGACAGCTCAATCAGCCCCAGCATTTT.

The V call is TRBV7-9, the J call TRBJ1-1; the match to TRBD1 covers 7 bases. Germline lookup yields CDR1 SEHNR and CDR2 FQNEAQ (reference sequence). This CDR3 contains 17 residues. V was clipped by 3 bases and J by 10 bases; unmatched bases: 20. The CDR3 is CASSFNSRDRMPGGAFF. DNA of the CDR3: TGTGCCAGCAGCTTTAACAGCCGGGACAGAATGCCGGGGGGAGCTTTCTTT.

The rearrangement joins TRBV28 to TRBJ2-1, with 9 bases lining up with TRBD1. Losses at the gene ends were 5 bases for V and 8 bases for J; bases not matched to a gene: 10. Germline CDR1 MDHEN, CDR2 SYDVKM. This CDR3 is 15 amino acids long. The DNA for the CDR3 is TGTGCCAGCAGTGGGACCCGGGACAGGGTGTATGAGCAGTTCTTC. It specifies CASSGTRDRVYEQFF.

This clonotype was found a few times. V usage is TRBV6-5 and J usage is TRBJ2-6; 7 bases map to TRBD1. The CDR3 length is 18 residues. The V and J ends lost 0 bases and 3 bases, in that order; junction bases with no gene match: 8. Germline V gene data show CDR1 as MNHEY and CDR2 as SVGAGI. CDR3 region: CASSYSSGTESGANVLTF. CDR3 DNA: TGTGCCAGCAGTTACTCCTCAGGGACAGAGAGTGGGGCCAACGTCCTGACTTTC.

V usage is TRBV30 and J usage is TRBJ1-2; D is unclear. The CDR3 sequence is 12 residues long. V was shortened by 6 bases and J by 2 bases, with 10 bases between the two germline ends. From germline, CDR1 is GTSNPN and CDR2 SVGIG (reference sequence). The CDR3 coding sequence is TGTGCCTGTAGCTCGGCGAACTATGGCTACACCTTC. It is translated as CACSSANYGYTF. The entire variable domain, with the rest obtained from reference TRBV30 and TRBJ1-2, is as follows: SQTIHQWPATLVQPVGSPLSLECTVEGTSNPNLYWYRQAAGRGLQLLFYSVGIGQISSEVPQNLSASRPQDRQFILSSKKLLLSDSGFYLCACSSANYGYTFGSGTRLTVV.

The gene calls are TRBV2 and TRBJ2-7; 10 bases are a match to TRBD1. The CDR3 contains 15 residues. V was pared by 4 bases and J by 9 bases, with 12 bases of the junction left unmatched. CDR1 is SNHLY and CDR2 is FYNNEI in the germline V gene. CDR3 amino acids: CASSATGGYLFGQYF. The CDR3 DNA follows: TGTGCCAGCAGTGCGACAGGGGGCTATCTGTTTGGGCAGTACTTC. Drawing the rest from reference TRBV2 and TRBJ2-7, the complete variable domain is EPEVTQTPSHQVTQMGQEVILRCVPISNHLYFYWYRQILGQKVEFLVSFYNNEISEKSEIFDDQFSVERPDGSNFTLKIRSTKLEDSAMYFCASSATGGYLFGQYFGPGTRLTVT.

A few counts support this clonotype. This rearrangement joins TRBV5-1 to TRBJ2-1, with 9 bases identical to TRBD1. V shed 1 base, J shed 7 bases, and the junction held 15 bases outside the gene matches. CDR1 is SGHRS, CDR2 YFSETQ, per germline. CDR3 length: 18 amino acids. This CDR3 is CASSLLGTGREFLNEQFF. The CDR3 region has the DNA TGCGCCAGCAGCTTGCTAGGGACAGGGAGAGAATTCCTGAATGAGCAGTTCTTC.

The CDR3 spells CSARDIQGARGTEAFF. The CDR3 DNA is TGCAGTGCTAGAGACATACAGGGGGCGCGGGGGACTGAAGCTTTCTTT. This chain joins TRBV20-1 and TRBJ1-1, with 9 bases that match TRBD1. Germline lookup yields CDR1 DFQATT and CDR2 SNEGSKA (reference sequence). J gave up 5 bases and V 0 bases, and 10 bases lay outside the gene matches. This CDR3 is 16 amino acids long.